This TCR beta chain was captured by sequencing in a study of control samples from healthy donors and cancer patients (dated by TCRdb to 2020 to 2022). The junction shows trimming of 0 bases on V and 8 bases on J, plus 13 bases between the germline ends. As encoded in the germline V gene (reference sequence), CDR1 is LNHDA while CDR2 is SQIVND. The CDR3 measures 14 amino acids from cysteine to phenylalanine. Only the CDR3 portion is preserved as DNA: 42 bases, with reading frame beginning at the first base. Remarks on this clone: Its antigen has not been determined. One base away there is no much larger clone; base qualities are not given.

The library was produced with the immunoSEQ multiplex PCR assay. TCRdb re-hosts the immuneACCESS table, in-frame sequences only. Its copies lack some clones; in the studies checked, an unresolved V gene accounts for under half of them, and the cause for the rest is not known. The sample includes 60,000 to 95,000 clones, with roughly nine tenths observed a single time. The ten most abundant clones make up around 9.5% of the sample. The sample taken for sequencing was PBMCs. The chain joins TRBV19 to TRBJ1-2; D gene: possibly TRBD1, on 6 matching bases. The clonotype comes from a woman between 50 and 59 years old with colorectal cancer. The CDR3 protein sequence reads: CASSIDPGAGGYTF. The nucleotide sequence is TGTGCCAGTAGTATAGATCCAGGGGCAGGAGGCTACACCTTC.